Below are 26 T cell receptor beta chains sequenced from a single sample in a study of shared clonotypes between healthy human individuals. Libraries were prepared by immunoSEQ multiplex PCR; TCRdb keeps only in-frame clonotypes and omits some of them. The data show millions of clones, over 85% seen once. Specimen: naive CD4+ T cells from PBMCs. Described subset: CD45RA+ positively selected. These receptor sequences come from a man aged 18-30 years in good health. Some clones in this sample may be carry-over from other donors' samples.

Only one count was recorded for this clone. V is TRBV7-2 and J is TRBJ2-7, with D possibly matching TRBD2 (5 bases). The CDR3 is made up of 15 amino acids. Trimming removed 4 bases at V and 2 bases at J, with 15 bases between. Germline values: CDR1 SGHTA, CDR2 FQGNSA. CDR3 in DNA: TGTGCCAGCAGCTCCCCACCCGCGCGGGCCTACGAGCAGTACTTC. Amino acid sequence: CASSSPPARAYEQYF.

A word on this clone: Additional DNA sequences in this sample encode the identical CDR3. The chain recombines TRBV5-4 with TRBJ1-1; possible D gene TRBD1, 5 bases. The CDR3 extends over 14 amino acids. V was pared by 0 bases and J by 2 bases, with 8 bases between. Germline-derived CDR1 and CDR2 are SGHNT and YYREEE (reference sequence). The CDR3 sequence: CASSLAGSNTEAFF. Here the CDR3 DNA reads TGTGCCAGCAGCTTGGCAGGGTCTAACACTGAAGCTTTCTTT.

V and J are TRBV7-9 and TRBJ2-7, with D possibly matching TRBD1 (6 bases). The CDR3 sequence is 12 residues long. Trimming left V 6 bases short and J 4 bases short, with 10 bases between. The germline CDR1 and CDR2 sequences are SEHNR and FQNEAQ (reference sequence). CDR3 bases: TGTGCCAGCAGTATACAGGGATACGAGCAGTACTTC. This codes for CASSIQGYEQYF.

The chain has TRBV15 and TRBJ2-5, with 12 bases identical to TRBD1. In germline, CDR1 is LNHNV, CDR2 YYDKDF (reference sequence). The CDR3 runs to 15 residues. Losses at the gene ends were 5 bases for V and 3 bases for J; bases not matched to a gene: 4. This chain's CDR3 is CATSRDRGQEETQYF. CDR3 in DNA: TGTGCCACCAGCCGGGACAGGGGGCAAGAAGAGACCCAGTACTTC. The full variable domain, completed using reference TRBV15 and TRBJ2-5, is DAMVIQNPRYQVTQFGKPVTLSCSQTLNHNVMYWYQQKSSQAPKLLFHYYDKDFNNEADTPDNFQSRRPNTSFCFLDIRSPGLGDTAMYLCATSRDRGQEETQYFGPGTRLLVL.

The V gene is TRBV10-3, the J gene TRBJ2-5; 8 bases agree with TRBD2. Germline V CDR1 and CDR2: ENHRY, SYGVKD. The CDR3 extends over 14 amino acids. The trim removed 9 bases at V and 5 bases at J, leaving 11 bases unmatched. Written as DNA, the CDR3 is TGTGCCATGAGTACTGCGGGAGGAATGGAGACCCAGTACTTC. Translating gives CAMSTAGGMETQYF.

The genes are TRBV9 and TRBJ1-5; weak D call: TRBD1 (6 bases). CDR3 size: 17 residues. In germline, CDR1 is SGDLS, CDR2 YYNGEE. Trimming took off 0 bases at V and 3 bases at J, with 16 bases between the two ends. The CDR3 sequence is CASSVDIGGGHNQPQHF. CDR3 coding DNA: TGTGCCAGCAGCGTAGATATCGGCGGGGGGCACAATCAGCCCCAGCATTTT.

Turning to this clone: Within the sample, other DNA sequences also encode this same CDR3. The J gene is TRBJ1-4, the V gene TRBV2; D is perhaps TRBD1 (5 bases). This CDR3 is 13 amino acids long. V shed 6 bases and J shed 8 bases, with 13 bases lying between them. Germline V lookup: CDR1 SNHLY, CDR2 FYNNEI. The CDR3 DNA is TGTGCCAGCAGCGGGCAGGGAGGCGAAAAACTGTTTTTT. It is translated as CASSGQGGEKLFF.

This chain links TRBV7-2 with TRBJ2-5, with D hard to call. V was pared by 0 bases and J by 5 bases, with 7 bases between. Germline-derived CDR1 and CDR2 are SGHTA and FQGNSA. The CDR3 covers 13 residues. The CDR3 spells CASSLARRETQYF. CDR3 bases: TGTGCCAGCAGCTTAGCGCGCCGGGAGACCCAGTACTTC.

The chain links TRBV11-2 to TRBJ2-2; D possibly corresponds to TRBD2 (6 bases). With 5 bases removed from V and 4 bases from J, the gap between germline ends came to 17 bases. The CDR3 runs to 16 residues. In germline, CDR1 is SGHAT, CDR2 FQNNGV. CDR3 residues: CASSKNVGRGTGELFF. The CDR3, as DNA: TGTGCCAGCAGCAAAAACGTGGGGCGGGGCACCGGGGAGCTGTTTTTT. The complete variable domain, with remaining parts taken from reference TRBV11-2 and TRBJ2-2, reads EAGVAQSPRYKIIEKRQSVAFWCNPISGHATLYWYQQILGQGPKLLIQFQNNGVVDDSQLPKDRFSAERLKGVDSTLKIQPAKLEDSAVYLCASSKNVGRGTGELFFGEGSRLTVL.

The sample holds one count of this clone. This chain uses TRBV7-2 with TRBJ2-3; 10 bases line up with TRBD2. With 3 bases clipped from V and 1 base from J, the junction kept 4 bases outside the gene matches. The germline gives CDR1 SGHTA, CDR2 FQGNSA. The CDR3 consists of 16 residues. CDR3 nucleotide sequence: TGTGCCAGCAGCTTCTCCAGCGGGAGGGGCACAGATACGCAGTATTTT. Encoded protein: CASSFSSGRGTDTQYF.

The chain recombines TRBV29-1 with TRBJ2-3; the D gene is possibly TRBD2 (5 bases). CDR1 is SQVTM and CDR2 is ANQGSEA in the germline V gene. This CDR3 is built from 12 residues. V lost 2 bases, J lost 5 bases, and 8 bases lay in between. CDR3 nucleotides: TGCAGCGTTGAATCGAGCGGAGATACGCAGTATTTT. It specifies CSVESSGDTQYF.

The chain employs TRBV2 and TRBJ2-3; 12 bases line up with TRBD2. V lost 6 bases to trimming and J lost 1 base; unmatched junction nucleotides: 17. The germline CDR1 and CDR2 sequences are SNHLY and FYNNEI. This CDR3 has 20 residues. The CDR3 nucleotides read TGTGCCAGCAGGGCTGGGGGGGCGGCTAGCGGGAGGGCCGGCACAGATACGCAGTATTTT. Protein: CASRAGGAASGRAGTDTQYF.

For this clone: At the DNA level, this CDR3 is encoded by other sequences in the same sample as well. This rearrangement joins TRBV18 to TRBJ2-3; D uncertain. V shed 2 bases and J shed 0 bases, with 6 bases lying between them. CDR1 and CDR2 (germline): KGHSH, LQKENI. CDR3 size: 14 residues. The CDR3 DNA is TGTGCCAGCTCACCATCCACTAGCACAGATACGCAGTATTTT. Protein sequence: CASSPSTSTDTQYF.

V is TRBV2 and J is TRBJ1-2; the match to TRBD1 covers 7 bases. The CDR3 has 15 amino acids. Per germline, CDR1 SNHLY and CDR2 FYNNEI. The J segment lost 4 bases and the V segment lost 6 bases, leaving 11 bases of the junction unmatched. The DNA of the CDR3 is TGTGCCAGCAGCTTTGTACAGGGGACTAGCTATGGCTACACCTTC. The encoded protein is CASSFVQGTSYGYTF. The full variable domain, its missing parts supplied by reference TRBV2 and TRBJ1-2, is EPEVTQTPSHQVTQMGQEVILRCVPISNHLYFYWYRQILGQKVEFLVSFYNNEISEKSEIFDDQFSVERPDGSNFTLKIRSTKLEDSAMYFCASSFVQGTSYGYTFGSGTRLTVV.

The chain links TRBV18 to TRBJ2-7; 7 bases are a match to TRBD2. J gave up 5 bases and V 6 bases, and 16 bases lay outside the gene matches. The CDR3 length is 16 residues. Germline assignment: CDR1 KGHSH and CDR2 LQKENI. This chain's CDR3 is CASSPSPAGLDHEQYF. The CDR3 bases are TGTGCCAGCTCGCCATCCCCAGCGGGATTAGACCACGAGCAGTACTTC.

The V gene is TRBV2, the J gene TRBJ1-1; TRBD1 might be the D (6 bases). The germline V gene has CDR1 SNHLY and CDR2 FYNNEI. V was trimmed by 4 bases and J by 0 bases, leaving 12 bases between them. The CDR3 covers 15 residues. The CDR3 nucleotides read TGTGCCAGCAGTGGGCAGGGGTTATTGAACACTGAAGCTTTCTTT. Translation gives CASSGQGLLNTEAFF. The full variable domain, completed using reference TRBV2 and TRBJ1-1, is EPEVTQTPSHQVTQMGQEVILRCVPISNHLYFYWYRQILGQKVEFLVSFYNNEISEKSEIFDDQFSVERPDGSNFTLKIRSTKLEDSAMYFCASSGQGLLNTEAFFGQGTRLTVV.

This rearrangement joins TRBV7-6 to TRBJ2-7; D might be TRBD2 (6 bases). The CDR3 has 13 amino acids. V was trimmed by 5 bases and J by 3 bases, leaving 11 bases between them. Germline lookup yields CDR1 SGHVS and CDR2 FNYEAQ. For the CDR3, the DNA is TGTGCCAGCAGCCCAAGACTAGTCTACGAGCAGTACTTC. Protein product: CASSPRLVYEQYF.

The chain recombines TRBV5-4 with TRBJ1-1; possibly TRBD1 for D (6 bases). Germline assignment: CDR1 SGHNT and CDR2 YYREEE (reference sequence). V was cut by 0 bases and J by 3 bases, with 6 bases left in between. This CDR3 spans 13 amino acids. The CDR3 sequence is CASSLGTDTEAFF. Here the CDR3 DNA reads TGTGCCAGCAGCTTGGGGACAGACACTGAAGCTTTCTTT.

The chain couples TRBV19 to TRBJ2-1; possibly TRBD2 for D (5 bases). The CDR3 covers 14 residues. The V gene lost 6 bases and the J gene lost 7 bases, with 16 bases spanning the gap. Per the germline V gene, CDR1 is LNHDA and CDR2 is SQIVND (reference sequence). Here the CDR3 DNA reads TGTGCCAGTAGCCCCACGTTGGACTCGAATGAGCAGTTCTTC. The encoded protein is CASSPTLDSNEQFF.

To note about this clone: Other DNA sequences from this sample encode an identical CDR3 as well. The V gene is TRBV28, the J gene TRBJ2-7; D is uncertain. Trimming cost V 5 bases and J 3 bases, with 11 bases left between them. CDR1 and CDR2 (germline): MDHEN, SYDVKM. CDR3 length: 13 amino acids. CDR3 in amino acids: CASSLPGSYEQYF. The DNA of the CDR3 is TGTGCCAGCAGTCTTCCCGGCAGCTACGAGCAGTACTTC.

The genes are TRBV5-1 and TRBJ2-7; 9 bases line up with TRBD2. Looked up from germline, CDR1 is SGHRS and CDR2 is YFSETQ. The V segment lost 2 bases and the J segment 6 bases; nucleotides outside the gene matches: 9. The CDR3 runs to 15 residues. DNA of the CDR3: TGCGCCAGCAGCTTCAAGGCGGGAGGGCCGGGCGAGCAGTACTTC. Amino acids: CASSFKAGGPGEQYF.

The rearrangement links TRBV5-1 to TRBJ2-3, with TRBD2 identical over 12 bases. CDR1 SGHRS and CDR2 YFSETQ come from the germline V gene. This CDR3 region has 16 residues. With V trimmed by 3 bases and J by 2 bases, 4 bases remained unmatched. The CDR3 DNA sequence: TGCGCCAGCAGCTCTACTAGCGGGGGGATCACAGATACGCAGTATTTT. Its translation: CASSSTSGGITDTQYF.

The chain links TRBV28 to TRBJ2-7; perhaps D is TRBD1 or TRBD2 (5 bases each). This CDR3 region has 16 residues. V was trimmed by 7 bases and J by 0 bases, leaving 19 bases between them. Germline values: CDR1 MDHEN, CDR2 SYDVKM. The CDR3, as DNA: TGTGCCAGCACCTCTGTCGGGACGGTGTACTCCTACGAGCAGTACTTC. Translated, it gives CASTSVGTVYSYEQYF. The variable domain in full, with the rest retrieved from reference TRBV28 and TRBJ2-7, is DVKVTQSSRYLVKRTGEKVFLECVQDMDHENMFWYRQDPGLGLRLIYFSYDVKMKEKGDIPEGYSVSREKKERFSLILESASTNQTSMYLCASTSVGTVYSYEQYFGPGTRLTVT.

This chain uses TRBV5-1 with TRBJ2-7; 9 bases line up with TRBD1. Germline CDR1 reads SGHRS; CDR2 reads YFSETQ. Unmatched junction bases numbered 11, after V lost 6 bases and J lost 4 bases. This CDR3 has 15 residues. The CDR3 sequence is CASKYGTGPPYEQYF. The CDR3 DNA follows: TGCGCCAGCAAATACGGGACAGGGCCCCCTTACGAGCAGTACTTC.

This chain joins TRBV5-1 and TRBJ2-3, with a weak D call TRBD2 (6 bases). This CDR3 is 14 amino acids long. Looked up from germline, CDR1 is SGHRS and CDR2 is YFSETQ. V lost 4 bases and J lost 1, with 10 bases in between. This CDR3 is CASSPGDGTDTQYF. The CDR3 DNA is TGCGCCAGCAGCCCGGGGGATGGCACAGATACGCAGTATTTT.

The gene calls are TRBV5-1 and TRBJ2-1; D is ambiguous. With 4 bases removed from V and 8 bases from J, the gap between germline ends came to 19 bases. Per germline, CDR1 SGHRS and CDR2 YFSETQ. The CDR3 is made up of 15 amino acids. CDR3 coding DNA: TGCGCCAGCAGCCTAGACGGAGTGTTTGGATATGAGCAGTTCTTC. Residues: CASSLDGVFGYEQFF.